These T cell receptor beta chains were read from a single sample in a study of monozygotic twins with inflammatory bowel disease. TCRdb reprocessed the 5' RACE reads and reports one entry per CDR3 protein, with no DNA. The sample features 310,000 or so distinct CDR3 sequences, with roughly 2% in its top ten. Sequenced input: blood. Receptor source: a human donor with ulcerative colitis or Crohn's disease, or a healthy co-twin of an affected twin (not recorded which). The CDR3 runs from the conserved cysteine through the conserved F or W.

>TRBJ2-3|TRBV20-1
CSVGGPSTDTQYF
>TRBJ1-5|TRBV12-3/TRBV12-4
CASSLQLSGAISNQPQHF
>TRBJ2-1|TRBV24-1
CATTAAGEVNEQFF
>TRBJ1-1|TRBV28
CASSQRHIRNTDAFF
>TRBJ1-5|TRBV7-8
CASSPMVGPGNRPQHF
>TRBJ1-1|TRBV18
CASSPPSGANTEAFF
>TRBJ2-7|TRBV18
CASSPDGTYPHEQYF
>TRBJ2-1|TRBV5-1
CTSSQDHYNEQFF
>TRBJ2-7|TRBV6-1
CASSRDGQTRYEQYF
>TRBJ2-3|TRBV20-1
CSARQLTSDTDTQYF
>TRBJ2-5|TRBV5-1
CASSLAGGPLQETQYF
>TRBJ1-4|TRBV5-1
CASRMGPPNEKLFF
>TRBJ2-1|TRBV6-1
CASNNGRGYNEQFF
>TRBJ2-1|TRBV5-4
CASSLSGYLSGEQFF
>TRBJ2-5|TRBV29-1
CSVEVGLAGGPETQYF
>TRBJ2-1|TRBV6-9
CASRVTSGRPNEQFF
>TRBJ2-5|TRBV5-1
CASSSGGGVIQTQYF
>TRBJ2-7|TRBV27
CASSFEGTHEQYF
>TRBJ2-1|TRBV7-9
CASSLAWGGNIAEQFF
>TRBJ1-3|TRBV28
CASSSLGSSGNTIYF
>TRBJ2-3|TRBV20-1
CSAIDSLFLLSTDTQYF
>TRBJ2-3|TRBV28
CASSFRRRLSTQYF
>TRBJ2-1|TRBV20-1
CSAPMAGGREQFF
>TRBJ2-7|TRBV6-5
CASRDISYEQYF
>TRBJ1-2|TRBV20-1
CSARRLQGYGYTF
>TRBJ2-7|TRBV6-1
CASSEEAGRYEQYF
>TRBJ2-7|TRBV10-1
CASSEGPDYEQYF
>TRBJ2-2|TRBV24-1
CATSPRTSGNTGELFF
>TRBJ1-4|TRBV25-1
CASSEGVLEKLFF
>TRBJ2-1|TRBV27
CASSSDRANEQFF
>TRBJ1-3|TRBV5-1
CASSLGPPSSGNTIYF
>TRBJ2-1|TRBV6-5
CASSYSPSGRVYNEQFF
>TRBJ2-6|TRBV5-1
CASSSENAASGANVLTF
>TRBJ2-1|TRBV7-8
CASSLFWGGAYNEQFF
>TRBJ2-5|TRBV7-8
CASSETRGTAGAQYF
>TRBJ2-5|TRBV5-1
CASLTVSETQYF
>TRBJ2-5|TRBV28
CAAAGGKRPSGGFHRQETQYF
>TRBJ2-7|TRBV28
CASGTLTPYEQYF
>TRBJ2-1|TRBV10-3
CATGLGGYNEQFF
>TRBJ2-2|TRBV7-2
CASRGGHTGELFF
>TRBJ2-1|TRBV29-1
CSVPPREGNEQFF
>TRBJ2-7|TRBV12-3/TRBV12-4
CASSLVPNHAYEQYF
>TRBJ1-2|TRBV5-5
CASSSQQGPGRVGTF
>TRBJ1-1|TRBV6-2/TRBV6-3
CASSPQRGGTEAFF
>TRBJ2-2|TRBV19
CASSKRLAGNTGELFF
>TRBJ2-3|TRBV4-3
CASSQDFGGATDTQYF
>TRBJ2-5|TRBV24-1
CATSEASRIETQYF
>TRBJ2-3|TRBV7-9
CASSFRDSGFTDTQYF
>TRBJ2-6|TRBV28
CASSGARGLSGANVLTF
>TRBJ1-1|TRBV5-1
CASSLQSLNTEAFF